Listed below are T cell receptor beta chains from one sample, sequenced in a study of OX40 agonist ivuxolimab in advanced cancers. Profiling relied on immunoSEQ multiplex PCR, and the TCRdb table lists in-frame clones only, not all of them. The data hold tens of thousands of clones, with about four fifths observed a single time. Sequences were derived from CD4+ or CD8+ T cells sorted from blood, sampled in a trial of the OX40 agonist ivuxolimab. Source of these receptors: an adult with an advanced solid tumor such as melanoma, head and neck, liver or kidney cancer. CDR3s include the opening cysteine and the closing phenylalanine or tryptophan. A D gene is named only where the DNA matches it firmly. Clone size appears in some rows only: once, few, many, or a class for an expanded clone.

v_call	j_call	d_call	clone_size	cdr3_nt	cdr3_aa
TRBV28	TRBJ2-7	TRBD2	.	TGTGCCAGCTCTGGACTAGCGGGAGCCGAGCAGTACTTC	CASSGLAGAEQYF
TRBV7-2	TRBJ1-6	.	.	TGTGCCAGCAGCTTACTAGGGGGAGGGAATTCACCCCTCCACTTT	CASSLLGGGNSPLHF
TRBV28	TRBJ1-6	.	.	TGTGCCAGCAGACTTTATGGGGGAAATTCACCCCTCCACTTT	CASRLYGGNSPLHF
TRBV6-5	TRBJ1-3	.	once	TGTGCCAGCAGCCGTTGGGTCGAGTCTGGAAACACCATATATTTT	CASSRWVESGNTIYF
TRBV9	TRBJ2-1	TRBD2	.	TGTGCCAGCAGCGTAGTCCTAGCGGGGGGGAGTGAGCAGTTCTTC	CASSVVLAGGSEQFF
TRBV11-2	TRBJ1-5	.	.	TGTGCCAGCAGCTTAGACGGCGGCGGCAATCAGCCCCAGCATTTT	CASSLDGGGNQPQHF
TRBV7-2	TRBJ2-5	.	.	TGTGCCAGCAGCTTAGCTGTGGGAGCGGAGACCCAGTACTTC	CASSLAVGAETQYF
TRBV15	TRBJ2-7	.	.	TGTGCCACCAGCAGGCCAGGGCCGCTGGACTACGAGCAGTACTTC	CATSRPGPLDYEQYF
TRBV5-5	TRBJ1-2	.	.	TGTGCCAGCAGCTTGGTTACGGGAAACTATGGCTACACCTTC	CASSLVTGNYGYTF
TRBV30	TRBJ2-5	TRBD2	.	TGTGCCTGGAGTGTATCCCGGCGTCTAGCGGGGGAGACCCAGTACTTC	CAWSVSRRLAGETQYF
TRBV28	TRBJ2-7	TRBD1	.	TGTGCCAGCAGAAGGACAGGGGCGGCTGTGCAGTACTTC	CASRRTGAAVQYF
TRBV19	TRBJ1-2	TRBD1	.	TGTGCCAGTAGTCCAGGACAGGGGGCGGGAGGCTACACCTTC	CASSPGQGAGGYTF
TRBV19	TRBJ2-3	.	.	TGTGCCAGTAGTATGCTGGGTAGAGATACGCAGTATTTT	CASSMLGRDTQYF
TRBV11-2	TRBJ1-1	TRBD1	.	TGTGCCAGCAGCCCACAGGGGGTAAGGGATGAAGCTTTCTTT	CASSPQGVRDEAFF
TRBV18	TRBJ2-1	.	.	TGTGCCAGCTCGTTCAGCGCCTTCTCCTACAATGAGCAGTTCTTC	CASSFSAFSYNEQFF
TRBV5-6	TRBJ2-7	.	.	TGTGCCAGCAGCTTCACCCACTCCTACGAGCAGTACTTC	CASSFTHSYEQYF
TRBV7-9	TRBJ1-2	.	.	TGTGCCAGCAGCTTATCGCCCGCTAACTATGGCTACACCTTC	CASSLSPANYGYTF
TRBV6-5	TRBJ2-5	.	.	TGTGCCAGCAGTTACGGAGACAGGCCCCAAGAGACCCAGTACTTC	CASSYGDRPQETQYF
TRBV5-5	TRBJ2-7	.	.	TGTGCCAGCAGCTTGGAAGCGGGACAGTCCTACGAGCAGTACTTC	CASSLEAGQSYEQYF
TRBV7-9	TRBJ1-2	.	.	TGTGCCAGCAGCTCCCTGGCCCCGCCCGTGGAGTATGGCTACACCTTC	CASSSLAPPVEYGYTF
TRBV4-3	TRBJ1-5	.	.	TGCGCCAGCAGCCAGGACGGACATAGCAATCAGCCCCAGCATTTT	CASSQDGHSNQPQHF
TRBV21-1	TRBJ1-2	.	.	TGTGCCAGCAGCAAAGAGGAGGGGGTATTAGGCTACACCTTC	CASSKEEGVLGYTF
TRBV11-2	TRBJ2-6	TRBD1	.	TGTGCCAGCAGATCCCCTTGGGGACAGGGGATCTCTGGGGCCAACGTCCTGACTTTC	CASRSPWGQGISGANVLTF
TRBV7-2	TRBJ1-5	.	once	TGTGCCAGCAGCTTCAGGGGCAATCAGCCCCAGCATTTT	CASSFRGNQPQHF
TRBV19	TRBJ1-1	.	.	TGTGCCAGCGTTGGACGCGGGATGAACACTGAAGCTTTCTTT	CASVGRGMNTEAFF
TRBV2	TRBJ1-1	.	once	TGTGCCAGCAGAGGGGGGGGCAAAATGAACACTGAAGCTTTCTTT	CASRGGGKMNTEAFF
TRBV5-1	TRBJ2-5	.	.	TGCGCCAGCAGTCCCGAGATCTTCCAAGAGACCCAGTACTTC	CASSPEIFQETQYF
TRBV27	TRBJ1-6	TRBD1	.	TGTGCCAGCAGTTTATCTGGACAGGGGCTGGGCTATTCACCCCTCCACTTT	CASSLSGQGLGYSPLHF
TRBV11-3	TRBJ2-7	.	.	TGTGCCAGCAGCCTGAGGCCCGGGGACGACTACGAGCAGTACTTC	CASSLRPGDDYEQYF
TRBV11-2	TRBJ2-7	.	.	TGTGCCAGCAGCTTAATCGGAAAGGGGCCGGGGTACGAGCAGTACTTC	CASSLIGKGPGYEQYF
TRBV7-9	TRBJ2-7	.	.	TGTGCCAGCAGCTTAGAGACTTCCTACGAGCAGTACTTC	CASSLETSYEQYF
TRBV12-5	TRBJ2-2	.	.	TGTGCTAGTGGTTTGGGACAGTTCACCGGGGAGCTGTTTTTT	CASGLGQFTGELFF
TRBV19	TRBJ2-5	.	.	TGTGCCAGTAGTACCGTAAGGGGGATACAAGAGACCCAGTACTTC	CASSTVRGIQETQYF
TRBV7-6	TRBJ1-1	.	.	TGTGCCAGCAGCTTAGCGTTTAGGGTTGCGGGCACTGAAGCTTTCTTT	CASSLAFRVAGTEAFF
TRBV27	TRBJ2-7	TRBD1	.	TGTGCCAGCAGTAAAACGACAGGGCCTACCTACGAGCAGTACTTC	CASSKTTGPTYEQYF
TRBV7-9	TRBJ2-7	TRBD2	few	TGTGCCAGCAGCTCGTCCATACTAGCGGGAATCTACGAGCAGTACTTC	CASSSSILAGIYEQYF
TRBV5-4	TRBJ1-1	.	.	TGTGCCAGCAGCTCGCAGGGGATGGCTTTCTTT	CASSSQGMAFF
TRBV7-9	TRBJ2-3	.	few	TGTGCCAGCAGCCCGTTGTCTTTACAGGGAGGTAGCACAGATACGCAGTATTTT	CASSPLSLQGGSTDTQYF
TRBV6-5	TRBJ2-7	.	.	TGTGCCAGCACTTCCTCTGCCTACGAGCAGTACTTC	CASTSSAYEQYF
TRBV5-6	TRBJ1-2	.	.	TGTGCCAGCAGCCCCGTGGGGGGAAGCTATGGCTACACCTTC	CASSPVGGSYGYTF
TRBV7-2	TRBJ1-2	.	.	TGTGCCAGCAGCTTTCGGGACACCACGCCCGTTTCCGGCTACACCTTC	CASSFRDTTPVSGYTF
TRBV13	TRBJ2-7	TRBD2	.	TGTGCCAGCAGCCATCACGGACTAGCGGGAGGGCCTGTGGACGAGCAGTACTTC	CASSHHGLAGGPVDEQYF
TRBV5-6	TRBJ2-3	.	few	TGTGCCAGCAGCTTGTCGTGGTCGGATACGCAGTATTTT	CASSLSWSDTQYF
TRBV6-5	TRBJ2-1	.	.	TGTGCCAGCAGTTACTTAGGGGACCCCCTTAACCAGTTCTTC	CASSYLGDPLNQFF
TRBV7-9	TRBJ2-1	.	.	TGTGCCAGCAGCTCCTCCGAGCGCCAATACAATGAGCAGTTCTTC	CASSSSERQYNEQFF
TRBV7-2	TRBJ1-4	.	.	TGTGCCAGCAGCAGAGGGACTAATAATGAAAAACTGTTTTTT	CASSRGTNNEKLFF
TRBV30	TRBJ2-7	TRBD1	.	TGTGCCTGGAGCCGTAGTTTAACCGGGACAGGGTCCTCCTACGAGCAGTACTTC	CAWSRSLTGTGSSYEQYF
TRBV6-6	TRBJ2-5	TRBD1	.	TGTGCCAGCTGCTGGGGACAGGGTGCAGCAAGCGGGACCCAGTACTTC	CASCWGQGAASGTQYF
TRBV19	TRBJ1-2	.	.	TGTGCCAGTAGCGCGACAGGTGGCTGGGGCTATGGCTACACCTTC	CASSATGGWGYGYTF
TRBV20-1	TRBJ2-4	.	.	TGCAGTGCTTCGGGACTCCGCAGCCAGTACTTC	CSASGLRSQYF
TRBV2	TRBJ2-3	.	.	TGTGCCAGCAGTGAACCGAGCACAGATACGCAGTATTTT	CASSEPSTDTQYF
TRBV7-8	TRBJ2-5	.	.	TGTGCCAGCAGCCGAAGGGGGACCCAGTACTTC	CASSRRGTQYF
TRBV6-5	TRBJ2-7	.	.	TGTGCCAGCAGTTACTCCCACGAGCAGTACTTC	CASSYSHEQYF
TRBV9	TRBJ2-7	TRBD2	.	TGTGCCAGCAGCGTGGGCACGGGACTAGCAGACTACGAGCAGTACTTC	CASSVGTGLADYEQYF